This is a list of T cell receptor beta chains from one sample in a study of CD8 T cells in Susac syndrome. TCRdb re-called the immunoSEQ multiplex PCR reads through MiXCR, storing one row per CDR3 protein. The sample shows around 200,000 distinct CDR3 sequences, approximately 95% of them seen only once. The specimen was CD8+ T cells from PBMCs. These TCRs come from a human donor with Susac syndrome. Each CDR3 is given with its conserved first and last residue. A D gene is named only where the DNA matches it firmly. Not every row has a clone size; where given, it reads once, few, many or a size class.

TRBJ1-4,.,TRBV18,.,CASSPPVTEPTNEKLFF,TGTGCCAGCTCACCACCGGTGACAGAACCAACTAATGAAAAACTGTTTTTT
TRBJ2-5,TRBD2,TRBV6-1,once,CASSEGSGEETQYF,TGTGCCAGCAGTGAAGGTAGCGGGGAAGAGACCCAGTACTTC
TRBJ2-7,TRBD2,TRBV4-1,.,CASSPSGEEQYF,TGCGCCAGCAGCCCCAGCGGGGAGGAGCAGTACTTC
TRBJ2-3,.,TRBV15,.,CATSRDSRDTQYF,TGTGCCACCAGCAGAGATTCCCGAGATACGCAGTATTTT
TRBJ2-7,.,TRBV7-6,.,CASSLDGTQSSYEQYF,TGTGCCAGCAGCTTAGACGGGACGCAGAGCTCCTACGAGCAGTACTTC
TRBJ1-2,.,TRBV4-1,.,CASSQGTGLRGGYTF,TGCGCCAGCAGCCAAGGGACCGGGCTAAGAGGTGGCTACACCTTC
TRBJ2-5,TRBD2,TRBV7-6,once,CASSLVAGDQETQYF,TGTGCCAGCAGCTTAGTGGCGGGGGACCAAGAGACCCAGTACTTC
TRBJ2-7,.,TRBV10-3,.,CAISGGLDKTHYEQYF,TGTGCCATCAGTGGAGGCCTGGACAAAACCCACTACGAGCAGTACTTC
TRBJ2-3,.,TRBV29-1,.,CSVESDSDTQYF,TGCAGCGTTGAATCCGATTCAGATACGCAGTATTTT
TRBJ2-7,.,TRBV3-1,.,CASSRISSGAEQYF,TGTGCCAGCAGTCGGATCTCCTCAGGGGCTGAGCAGTACTTC
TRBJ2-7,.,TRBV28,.,CASSFVSTTYEQYF,TGTGCCAGCAGTTTTGTCTCTACCACCTACGAGCAGTACTTC
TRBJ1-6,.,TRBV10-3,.,CAISESSQANSPLHF,TGTGCCATCAGTGAGTCTTCGCAGGCAAATTCACCCCTCCACTTT
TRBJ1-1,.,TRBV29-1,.,CSVTYQRNTEAFF,TGCAGCGTCACCTACCAGAGGAACACTGAAGCTTTCTTT
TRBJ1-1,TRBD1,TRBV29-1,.,CSGQRQGASEAFF,TGCAGCGGGCAGCGACAGGGGGCGTCTGAAGCTTTCTTT
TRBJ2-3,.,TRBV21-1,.,CASSNVAGGLCTDTQYF,TGTGCCAGCAGCAACGTAGCGGGGGGGCTCTGCACAGATACGCAGTATTTT
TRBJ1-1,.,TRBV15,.,CATSRDLERAFF,TGTGCCACCAGCAGAGATCTAGAACGGGCTTTCTTT
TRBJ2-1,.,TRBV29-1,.,CSVVRVLSYNEQFF,TGCAGCGTTGTACGGGTCCTCTCCTACAATGAGCAGTTCTTC
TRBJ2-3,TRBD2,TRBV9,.,CASSVSGGLTDTQYF,TGTGCCAGCAGCGTTAGCGGGGGGCTTACAGATACGCAGTATTTT
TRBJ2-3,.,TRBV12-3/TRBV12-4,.,CASRAISDTQYF,TGTGCCAGCAGGGCAATATCAGATACGCAGTATTTT
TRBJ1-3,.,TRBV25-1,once,CASSGASSGNTIYF,TGTGCCAGCAGTGGAGCGTCCTCTGGAAACACCATATATTTT
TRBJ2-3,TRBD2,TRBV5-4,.,CASSPSLAGGADTQYF,TGTGCCAGCAGCCCTTCATTAGCGGGAGGCGCAGATACGCAGTATTTT
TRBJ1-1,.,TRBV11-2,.,CASSLKSWTASMNTEAFF,TGTGCCAGCAGCTTAAAGTCTTGGACAGCTTCCATGAACACTGAAGCTTTCTTT
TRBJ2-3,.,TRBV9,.,CASSVDRGTDTQYF,TGTGCCAGCAGCGTAGACAGGGGCACAGATACGCAGTATTTT
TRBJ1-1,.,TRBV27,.,CASSLFSGVTEAFF,TGTGCCAGCAGTTTATTTAGTGGCGTCACTGAAGCTTTCTTT
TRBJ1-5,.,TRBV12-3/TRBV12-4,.,CASSLLGRSNQPQHF,TGTGCCAGCAGTTTATTGGGACGGAGCAATCAGCCCCAGCATTTT